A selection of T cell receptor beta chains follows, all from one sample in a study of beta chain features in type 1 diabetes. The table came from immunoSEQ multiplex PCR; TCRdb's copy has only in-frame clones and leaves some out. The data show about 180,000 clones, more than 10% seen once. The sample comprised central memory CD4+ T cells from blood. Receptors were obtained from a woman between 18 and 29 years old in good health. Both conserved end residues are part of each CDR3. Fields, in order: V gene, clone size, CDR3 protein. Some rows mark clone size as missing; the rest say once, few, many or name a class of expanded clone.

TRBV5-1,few,CASSRGGGTGGLVETQYF
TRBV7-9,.,CASSLDGGIQYF
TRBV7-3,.,CASSPQQGKQYF
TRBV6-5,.,CASSYGRGVNTEAFF
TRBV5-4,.,CASSFLTEAFF
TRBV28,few,CASTRTGTGRLSGNTIYF
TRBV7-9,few,CASSSASRIYGYTF
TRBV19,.,CASSTGSQETQYF
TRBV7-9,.,CASSLVVLPYYEQYF
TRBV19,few,CASRKEANTEAFF
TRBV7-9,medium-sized,CASSILTSGRDTTVF
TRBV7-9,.,CASSLRVMAFF
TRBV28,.,CASTPGATGLSGQYF
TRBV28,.,CASRQQGSSGNTIYF
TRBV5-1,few,CASRDDRVGANVLTF
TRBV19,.,CASSRFDSYGYTF
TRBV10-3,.,CAISEGLTEQYF
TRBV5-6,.,CASSLRLAGDRIWEQFF
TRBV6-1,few,CASRAYGGEETQYF
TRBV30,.,CAWSTRGAGGSTDTQYF
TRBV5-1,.,CASSTGTTRTDTQYF
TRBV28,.,CASRPGGGGRAWEQYF
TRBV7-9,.,CASSLAQAGNTIYF
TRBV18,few,CASSPVSRNEKLFF